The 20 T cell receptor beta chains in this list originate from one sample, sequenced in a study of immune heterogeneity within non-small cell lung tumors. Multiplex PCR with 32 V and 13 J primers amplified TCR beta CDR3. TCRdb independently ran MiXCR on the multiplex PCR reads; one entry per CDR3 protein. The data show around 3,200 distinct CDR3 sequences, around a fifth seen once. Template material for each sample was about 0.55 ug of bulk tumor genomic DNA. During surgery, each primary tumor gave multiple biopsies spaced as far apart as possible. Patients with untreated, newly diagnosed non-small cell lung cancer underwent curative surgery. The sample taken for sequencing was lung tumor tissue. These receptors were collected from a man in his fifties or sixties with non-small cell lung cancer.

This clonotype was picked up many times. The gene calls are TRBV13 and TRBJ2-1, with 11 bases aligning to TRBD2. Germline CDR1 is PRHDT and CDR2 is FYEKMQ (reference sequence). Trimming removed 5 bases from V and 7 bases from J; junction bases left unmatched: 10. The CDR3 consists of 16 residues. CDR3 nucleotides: TGTGCCAGCAGCCTGGCTTCTAGCGGGAGGTTTAATGAGCAGTTCTTC. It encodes CASSLASSGRFNEQFF.

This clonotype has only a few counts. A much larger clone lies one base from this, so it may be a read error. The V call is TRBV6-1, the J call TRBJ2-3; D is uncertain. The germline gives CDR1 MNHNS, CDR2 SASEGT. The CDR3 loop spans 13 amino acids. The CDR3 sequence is CAGSEFMGDTQYF. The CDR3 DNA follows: TGTGCCGGCAGTGAATTTATGGGAGATACGCAGTATTTT.

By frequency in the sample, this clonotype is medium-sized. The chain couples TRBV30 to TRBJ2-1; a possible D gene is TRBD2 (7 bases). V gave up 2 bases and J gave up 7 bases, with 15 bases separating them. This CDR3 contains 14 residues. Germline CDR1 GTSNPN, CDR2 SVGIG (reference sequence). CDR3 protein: CAWSRGRARNEQFF. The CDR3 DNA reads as TGTGCCTGGAGTAGGGGGAGGGCCAGGAATGAGCAGTTCTTC.

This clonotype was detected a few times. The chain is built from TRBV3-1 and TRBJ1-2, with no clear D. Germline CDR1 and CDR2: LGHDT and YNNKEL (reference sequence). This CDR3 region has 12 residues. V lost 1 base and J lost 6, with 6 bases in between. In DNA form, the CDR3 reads TGTGCCAGCAGCCAAGGGGTAGATGGCTACACCTTC. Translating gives CASSQGVDGYTF.

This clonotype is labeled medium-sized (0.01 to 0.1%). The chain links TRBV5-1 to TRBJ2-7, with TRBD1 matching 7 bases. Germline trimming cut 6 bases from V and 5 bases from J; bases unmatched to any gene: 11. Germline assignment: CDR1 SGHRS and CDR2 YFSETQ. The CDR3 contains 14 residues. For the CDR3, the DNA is TGCGCCAGCAACCTCCAGGGGGTAGAGGACGAGCAGTACTTC. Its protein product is CASNLQGVEDEQYF.

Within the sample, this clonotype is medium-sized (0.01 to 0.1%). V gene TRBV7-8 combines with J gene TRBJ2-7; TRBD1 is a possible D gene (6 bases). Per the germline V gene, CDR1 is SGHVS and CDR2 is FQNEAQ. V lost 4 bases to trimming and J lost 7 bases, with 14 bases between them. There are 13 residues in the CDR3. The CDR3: CASSSDSPREQYF. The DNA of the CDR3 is TGTGCCAGCAGCTCGGACAGCCCTCGAGAGCAGTACTTC.

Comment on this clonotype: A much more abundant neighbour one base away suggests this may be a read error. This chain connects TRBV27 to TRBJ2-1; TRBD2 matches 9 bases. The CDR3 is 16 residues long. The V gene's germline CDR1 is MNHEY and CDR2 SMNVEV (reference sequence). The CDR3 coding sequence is TGTGCCAGCAGTCGGAGCGGGACTAGCTCCTACAATGAGCATTTCTTC. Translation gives CASSRSGTSSYNEHFF.

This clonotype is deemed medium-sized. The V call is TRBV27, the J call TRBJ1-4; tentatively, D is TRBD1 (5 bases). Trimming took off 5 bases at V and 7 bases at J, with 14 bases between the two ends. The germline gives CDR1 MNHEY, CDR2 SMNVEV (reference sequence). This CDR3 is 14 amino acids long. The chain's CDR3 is CASSVYGAGEKLFF. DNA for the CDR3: TGTGCCAGCAGTGTCTACGGGGCGGGTGAAAAACTGTTTTTT.

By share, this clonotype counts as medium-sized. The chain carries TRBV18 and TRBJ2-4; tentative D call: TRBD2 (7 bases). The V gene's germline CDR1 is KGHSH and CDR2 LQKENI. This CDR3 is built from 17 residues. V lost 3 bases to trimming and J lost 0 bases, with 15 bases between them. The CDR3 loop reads CASSPLGGLVAKNIQYF. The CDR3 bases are TGTGCCAGCTCACCCCTCGGGGGGCTGGTAGCCAAAAACATTCAGTACTTC.

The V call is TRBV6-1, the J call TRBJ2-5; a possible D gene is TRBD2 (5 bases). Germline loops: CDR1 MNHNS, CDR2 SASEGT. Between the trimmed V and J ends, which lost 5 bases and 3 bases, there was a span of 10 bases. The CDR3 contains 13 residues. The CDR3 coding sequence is TGTGCCAGCAGTCTTGTCGGGAAAGAGACCCAGTACTTC. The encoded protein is CASSLVGKETQYF.

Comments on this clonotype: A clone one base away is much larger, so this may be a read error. The CDR3 sequence: CASSQDSPTRAGTNGRRETQYF. CDR3 bases: TGCGCCAGCAGCCAAGATTCTCCCACAAGAGCCGGGACTAACGGGAGGCGAGAGACCCAGTACTTC. The genes are TRBV4-1 and TRBJ2-5; TRBD2 matches at 7 bases. CDR1 is MGHRA, CDR2 YSYEKL, per germline. The CDR3 covers 22 residues. Trimming removed 0 bases from V and 4 bases from J; junction bases left unmatched: 26.

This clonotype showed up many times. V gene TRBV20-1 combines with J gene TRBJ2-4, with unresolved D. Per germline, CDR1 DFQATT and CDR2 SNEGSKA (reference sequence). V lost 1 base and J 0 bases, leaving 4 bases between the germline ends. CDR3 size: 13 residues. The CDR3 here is CSARGAAKNIQYF. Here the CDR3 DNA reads TGCAGTGCTAGAGGCGCAGCCAAAAACATTCAGTACTTC.

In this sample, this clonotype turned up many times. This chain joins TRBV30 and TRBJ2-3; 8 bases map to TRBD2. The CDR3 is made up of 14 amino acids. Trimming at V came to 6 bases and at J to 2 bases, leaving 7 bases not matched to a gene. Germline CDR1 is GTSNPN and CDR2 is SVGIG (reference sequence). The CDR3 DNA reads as TGTGCCTGTCAACTAGCGGAGAACACAGATACGCAGTATTTT. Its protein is CACQLAENTDTQYF.

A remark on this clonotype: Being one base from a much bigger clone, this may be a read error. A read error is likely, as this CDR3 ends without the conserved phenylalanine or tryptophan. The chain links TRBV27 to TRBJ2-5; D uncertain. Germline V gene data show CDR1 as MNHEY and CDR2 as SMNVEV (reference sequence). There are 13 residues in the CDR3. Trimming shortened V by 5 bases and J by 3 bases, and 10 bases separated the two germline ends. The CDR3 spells CASSQRAKETQYL. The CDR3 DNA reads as TGTGCCAGCAGTCAAAGAGCGAAAGAGACCCAGTACTTA.

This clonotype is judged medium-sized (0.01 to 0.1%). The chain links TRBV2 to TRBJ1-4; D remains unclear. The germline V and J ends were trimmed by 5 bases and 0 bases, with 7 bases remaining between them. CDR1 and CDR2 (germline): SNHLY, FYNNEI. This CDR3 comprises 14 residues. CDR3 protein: CASSRVSTNEKLFF. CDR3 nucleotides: TGTGCCAGCAGTAGGGTTTCAACTAATGAAAAACTGTTTTTT.

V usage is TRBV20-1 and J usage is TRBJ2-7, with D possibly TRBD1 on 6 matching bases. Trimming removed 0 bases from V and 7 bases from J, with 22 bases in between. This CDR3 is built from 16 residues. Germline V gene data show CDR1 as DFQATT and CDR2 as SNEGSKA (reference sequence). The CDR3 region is CSARDHGDMEKWEQYF. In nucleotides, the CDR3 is TGCAGTGCTAGAGATCACGGGGACATGGAAAAGTGGGAGCAGTACTTC.

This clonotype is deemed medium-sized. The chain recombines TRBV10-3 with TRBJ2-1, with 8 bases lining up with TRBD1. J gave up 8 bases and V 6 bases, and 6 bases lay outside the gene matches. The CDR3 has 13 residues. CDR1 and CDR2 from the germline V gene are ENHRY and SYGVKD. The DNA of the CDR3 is TGTGCCATCAGCGACAGGGGTCGCGATGAGCAGTTCTTC. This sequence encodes CAISDRGRDEQFF.

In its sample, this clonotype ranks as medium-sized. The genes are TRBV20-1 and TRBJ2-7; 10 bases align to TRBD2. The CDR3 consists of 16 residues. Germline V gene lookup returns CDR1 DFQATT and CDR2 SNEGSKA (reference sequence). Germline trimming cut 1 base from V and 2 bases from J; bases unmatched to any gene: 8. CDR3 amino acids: CSARGASGRPPYEQYF. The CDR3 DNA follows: TGCAGTGCTAGAGGGGCTAGCGGGAGACCTCCCTACGAGCAGTACTTC.

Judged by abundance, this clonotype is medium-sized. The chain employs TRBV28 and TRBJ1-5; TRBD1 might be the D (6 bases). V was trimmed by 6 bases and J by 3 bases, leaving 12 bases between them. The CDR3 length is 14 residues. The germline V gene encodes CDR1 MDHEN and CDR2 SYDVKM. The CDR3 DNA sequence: TGTGCCAGCAGGTTTCAGGGGTACAATCAGCCCCAGCATTTT. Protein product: CASRFQGYNQPQHF.

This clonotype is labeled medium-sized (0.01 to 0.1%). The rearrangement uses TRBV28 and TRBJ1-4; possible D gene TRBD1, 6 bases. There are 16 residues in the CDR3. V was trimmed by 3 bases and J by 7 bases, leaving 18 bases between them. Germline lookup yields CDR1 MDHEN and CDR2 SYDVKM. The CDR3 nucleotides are TGTGCCAGCAGTTTTACTCGGGGGCGTAATATTGAAAAACTGTTTTTT. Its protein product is CASSFTRGRNIEKLFF.